This T cell receptor beta chain was obtained from a study of early T cells in non-severe SARS-CoV-2 infection. On the study more broadly: Sequencing of unsorted whole blood was done on bulk RNA, leaving chains unpaired. General observations from the study: In VDJdb matching, anti-spike CD8 responses were favored while private and CD4 specificities went missing.

Unique molecular identifiers (one per individual cDNA molecule) were attached. In TCRdb, the 5' RACE reads were re-called with MiXCR into one record per CDR3 protein. The sample lists tens of thousands of distinct CDR3 sequences; around 15% were seen once. After removal of 0 bases from V and 0 bases from J, the junction contained 6 bases not matched to a gene. Germline loops: CDR1 SGDLS, CDR2 YYNGEE. This CDR3 spans 18 amino acids. Details on this clonotype: No antigen is known for it.

This clonotype was sampled from an adult who was a healthcare worker with PCR-confirmed SARS-CoV-2 infection or an uninfected control (not recorded which). Source material: whole blood. The chain has TRBV9 and TRBJ2-4; the match to TRBD2 covers 10 bases. As DNA, the CDR3 is TGTGCCAGCAGCGTAGGGCTAGCGGGGGATATAGCCAAAAACATTCAGTACTTC. It yields the protein CASSVGLAGDIAKNIQYF.